Listed here are 8 T cell receptor beta chains from one sample, sequenced in a study of cytomegalovirus exposure and HLA in healthy donors. The PCR employed 60 Vbeta primers together with 13 Jbeta primers. The repertoire was sequenced with immunoSEQ multiplex PCR; TCRdb's copy has only in-frame clones and lacks some. This table has around 180,000 clones, around four fifths appearing once. Sequenced: PBMCs. The receptor source for this set is a middle-aged woman in good health and CMV-seronegative.

The rearrangement joins TRBV30 to TRBJ1-3; the D is unclear. Germline CDR1 reads GTSNPN; CDR2 reads SVGIG (reference sequence). V was clipped by 4 bases and J by 3 bases, with 13 bases between them. The CDR3 has 14 amino acids. The CDR3 DNA reads as TGTGCCTGGAACTCCGGCGGGTTTGGAAACACCATATATTTT. Translating it yields CAWNSGGFGNTIYF.

The chain's CDR3 is CASSLGLAPNTGELFF. As DNA, the CDR3 is TGTGCCAGCAGCTTAGGACTAGCGCCGAACACCGGGGAGCTGTTTTTT. This chain connects TRBV7-7 to TRBJ2-2, with 8 bases matching TRBD2. Unmatched junction bases numbered 1, after V lost 1 base and J lost 0 bases. From germline, CDR1 is SSHAT and CDR2 FNYEAQ (reference sequence). The CDR3 runs 16 residues.

The chain employs TRBV18 and TRBJ2-5; no clear D gene. Trimming took 3 bases from V and 0 from J, leaving 8 bases between them. The length of the CDR3 is 14 residues. The germline V gene has CDR1 KGHSH and CDR2 LQKENI. The CDR3 reads CASSPPNYQETQYF. CDR3 DNA: TGTGCCAGCTCACCTCCCAATTACCAAGAGACCCAGTACTTC.

The genes are TRBV5-4 and TRBJ2-1; a weak D match, TRBD2 (6 bases). This CDR3 has 17 amino acids. V was pared by 4 bases and J by 1 base, with 18 bases between. Germline CDR1 reads SGHNT; CDR2 reads YYREEE (reference sequence). The CDR3 region is CASSKLTGTQSYNEQFF. As DNA, the CDR3 is TGTGCCAGCAGCAAACTGACCGGGACTCAATCCTACAATGAGCAGTTCTTC.

The rearrangement uses TRBV19 and TRBJ1-2, with TRBD1 identical over 7 bases. This CDR3 region has 13 residues. The germline CDR1 and CDR2 sequences are LNHDA and SQIVND (reference sequence). V lost 3 bases, J lost 8 bases, and 6 bases stayed unmatched. The DNA for the CDR3 is TGTGCCAGTAGTATTGAGGGGGCCCGGGGCTACACCTTC. It translates to CASSIEGARGYTF.

The chain couples TRBV7-2 to TRBJ2-2; 7 nucleotides align to TRBD2. This CDR3 is built from 14 residues. V shed 6 bases and J 1 base; nucleotides not matched to a gene: 2. Germline loops: CDR1 SGHTA, CDR2 FQGNSA. In nucleotides, the CDR3 is TGTGCCAGCAGGCGGGAGATGAACACCGGGGAGCTGTTTTTT. Residues: CASRREMNTGELFF.

V is TRBV5-6 and J is TRBJ1-2; weak D call: TRBD1 (5 bases). V shed 0 bases and J shed 6 bases, with 6 bases lying between them. Germline V gene sequence: CDR1 SGHDT, CDR2 YYEEEE. CDR3 length equals 12 residues. The CDR3 coding sequence is TGTGCCAGCAGCTTGGGCAGGGATGGCTACACCTTC. Amino acid sequence: CASSLGRDGYTF.

DNA for the CDR3: TGTGCCAGCAGTTACGAGCGGGAGGCAGATACGCAGTATTTT. Amino acid sequence: CASSYEREADTQYF. This chain joins TRBV6-5 and TRBJ2-3; 9 nucleotides align to TRBD2. J lost 4 bases, V lost 2 bases, and 1 base had no gene match. The CDR3 spans 14 residues. Germline assignment: CDR1 MNHEY and CDR2 SVGAGI.